Below are 30 T cell receptor beta chains sequenced from a single sample in a study of blood T cells in healthy people across ages (dated by TCRdb to between 2015 and 2017). The library came from 5' RACE. The sequencer listed for this sample is Illumina HiSeq 2500. A second PCR of about 7 to 12 cycles was performed with a sample-barcoded 5' primer and a J-beta primer mix. The public reads were quality trimmed at Q25 with fastp and then assembled into clones with MiXCR by TCRdb, keeping productive beta chains. Each CDR3 protein appears once, grouped with its most common genes and DNA. The sample profile shows about 770,000 distinct CDR3 sequences; under 45% of them were found once. In total, the top ten clones hold under 20% of the sample. Sequenced: blood. The receptors stem from a man in his fifties or sixties in good health.

The rearrangement links TRBV7-2 to TRBJ2-7, with D perhaps matching TRBD1 or TRBD2 (5 bases each). CDR1 is SGHTA, CDR2 FQGNSA, per germline. Trimming pared 5 bases from V and 6 bases from J, leaving 14 bases between. This CDR3 is 13 amino acids long. The CDR3 DNA is TGTGCCAGCAGCCCCGGGGCCAGCGGCGAGCAGTACTTC. Amino acids: CASSPGASGEQYF.

A few counts support this clonotype. The chain couples TRBV2 to TRBJ1-1, with 8 bases matching TRBD1. This CDR3 has 18 amino acids. The V gene end was trimmed by 6 bases and the J gene end by 0 bases; junction bases not matched to a gene: 15. CDR1 is SNHLY, CDR2 FYNNEI, per germline. The CDR3 region is CASRDRRTGFRMNTEAFF. The CDR3 DNA reads TGTGCCAGCAGGGACCGGAGGACAGGGTTTCGAATGAACACTGAAGCTTTCTTT.

This clonotype was detected only once. The J gene is TRBJ2-2, the V gene TRBV24-1; the D gene could be TRBD1 or TRBD2 (5 bases each). The CDR3 extends over 16 amino acids. Trimming took 4 bases from V and 6 from J, leaving 17 bases between them. CDR1 KGHDR and CDR2 SFDVKD come from the germline V gene. The CDR3: CATSEGTGRAPGELFF. DNA of the CDR3: TGTGCCACCAGTGAGGGGACGGGCAGGGCCCCCGGGGAGCTGTTTTTT.

This clonotype appeared a few times. The chain is built from TRBV6-2 or TRBV6-3 and TRBJ2-7; D may match TRBD1 or TRBD2 (5 bases each). Germline assignment: CDR1 MNHEY and CDR2 SVGEGT. This CDR3 has 14 amino acids. V was pared by 8 bases and J by 2 bases, with 16 bases between. In nucleotides, the CDR3 is TGTGCCAGCCAGAACGTCGGGACGACCTACGAGCAGTACTTC. Protein sequence: CASQNVGTTYEQYF.

The CDR3 loop reads CSAAGGTVSYEQYF. CDR3 nucleotides: TGCAGTGCTGCGGGGGGGACAGTATCCTACGAGCAGTACTTC. The chain is built from TRBV20-1 and TRBJ2-4; 9 nucleotides match TRBD2. Near its end, the DNA agrees better with TRBJ2-7, so the J call may be wrong. CDR1 and CDR2 (germline): DFQATT, SNEGSKA (reference sequence). The CDR3 length is 14 residues.

V and J are TRBV4-1 and TRBJ2-1, with 10 bases identical to TRBD1. The J call may be wrong; the DNA end is better matched by TRBJ2-7. The CDR3 consists of 15 residues. Germline values: CDR1 MGHRA, CDR2 YSYEKL. CDR3: CASGPPGTGVDEQYF. The CDR3 coding sequence is TGCGCCAGCGGCCCTCCGGGGACAGGGGTCGACGAGCAGTACTTC.

The chain uses TRBV6-5 and TRBJ1-6, with D uncertain. V was clipped by 4 bases and J by 3 bases, with 22 bases between them. Germline CDR1 is MNHEY and CDR2 is SVGAGI. This CDR3 region has 19 residues. CDR3 DNA sequence: TGTGCCAGCAGTTCATACTACCCGACGGGGATGGACTATAATTCACCCCTCCACTTT. This sequence encodes CASSSYYPTGMDYNSPLHF.

The chain uses TRBV14 and TRBJ2-1, with D perhaps matching TRBD2 (6 bases). Per germline, CDR1 SGHDN and CDR2 FVKESK. Deletions cut 4 bases from V and 12 bases from J, with 19 bases between. The CDR3 is made up of 14 amino acids. CDR3 DNA sequence: TGTGCCAGCAGCCCCCGGGACTTATCGGATGGGCAGTTCTTC. Its protein product is CASSPRDLSDGQFF.

In the case of this clonotype: This may be a read error, as it is one base from a much larger clone. CDR3 protein: CASSLRETGQVERFF. The CDR3 bases are TGTGCCAGCAGCTTGAGGGAGACAGGGCAAGTTGAGCGGTTCTTC. This sequence joins TRBV7-2 and TRBJ2-1; the match to TRBD1 covers 7 bases. The CDR3 is 15 residues long. Germline V CDR1 and CDR2: SGHTA, FQGNSA.

This clonotype was counted a few times. The DNA of the CDR3 is TGTGCCAGCCGGCCCCGGTCGGGCAATGAGCAGTTCTTC. Amino acids: CASRPRSGNEQFF. V gene TRBV27 combines with J gene TRBJ2-1; no firm D call. Trimming left V 8 bases short and J 6 bases short, with 14 bases between. This CDR3 is 13 amino acids long. CDR1 is MNHEY and CDR2 is SMNVEV in the germline V gene (reference sequence).

This rearrangement joins TRBV7-2 to TRBJ2-1, with 12 bases aligning to TRBD1. The trim removed 6 bases at V and 10 bases at J, leaving 10 bases unmatched. The CDR3 consists of 15 residues. Germline assignment: CDR1 SGHTA and CDR2 FQGNSA. CDR3 loop: CASRNAGTGGYEQFF. As DNA, the CDR3 is TGTGCCAGCAGAAACGCCGGGACAGGGGGCTACGAGCAGTTCTTC.

This chain uses TRBV12-3 or TRBV12-4 with TRBJ2-3, with TRBD2 matching over 7 bases. The V gene end was trimmed by 2 bases and the J gene end by 2 bases; junction bases not matched to a gene: 4. The CDR3 spans 15 residues. The CDR3 loop reads CASSLSSGNTDTQYF. The CDR3 nucleotides read TGTGCCAGCAGTTTAAGCAGCGGGAACACAGATACGCAGTATTTT.

V is TRBV9 and J is TRBJ2-7; D may be TRBD1 or TRBD2 (5 bases each). V shed 4 bases and J shed 0 bases, with 20 bases lying between them. The CDR3 has 17 residues. CDR1 and CDR2 from the germline V gene are SGDLS and YYNGEE. CDR3 residues: CASSPTPGTFDSYEQYF. The DNA for the CDR3 is TGTGCCAGCAGCCCGACACCCGGGACGTTCGACTCCTACGAGCAGTACTTC.

This clonotype was found once. The rearrangement links TRBV6-2 or TRBV6-3 to TRBJ2-5, with 10 nucleotides matching TRBD1. Per the germline V gene, CDR1 is MNHEY and CDR2 is SVGEGT. The CDR3 has 20 amino acids. Losses at the gene ends were 0 bases for V and 2 bases for J; bases not matched to a gene: 15. The chain's CDR3 is CASSYSRDPGQGTIQETQYF. The CDR3 DNA is TGTGCCAGCAGTTACTCTAGGGACCCGGGACAGGGGACCATACAAGAGACCCAGTACTTC.

This clonotype has only a few counts. The rearrangement joins TRBV20-1 to TRBJ2-5, with 12 bases identical to TRBD2. J lost 5 bases, V lost 2 bases, and 3 bases had no gene match. Germline values: CDR1 DFQATT, CDR2 SNEGSKA (reference sequence). The CDR3 extends over 14 amino acids. This CDR3 reads CSARRTSGVETQYF. In DNA form, the CDR3 reads TGCAGTGCTAGACGGACTAGCGGGGTGGAGACCCAGTACTTC.

The sample holds many counts of this clonotype. The CDR3 DNA is TGCAGTGCTAACAGGGAAGAGACCCAGTACTTC. Translation: CSANREETQYF. The chain links TRBV20-1 to TRBJ2-5; possible D gene TRBD1, 6 bases. Germline loops: CDR1 DFQATT, CDR2 SNEGSKA (reference sequence). V was pared by 4 bases and J by 3 bases, with 6 bases between. The CDR3 is 11 residues long.

This rearrangement joins TRBV28 to TRBJ1-5; D not certain. V dropped 6 bases and J dropped 3 bases, with 9 bases sitting between them. Germline CDR1 reads MDHEN; CDR2 reads SYDVKM. CDR3 length: 13 residues. CDR3 sequence reads: CASRKEFNQPQHF. CDR3 sequence (DNA): TGTGCCAGCAGAAAGGAATTCAATCAGCCCCAGCATTTT.

This clonotype was seen just once. The chain couples TRBV30 to TRBJ1-1; D perhaps matches TRBD1 (5 bases). In germline, CDR1 is GTSNPN, CDR2 SVGIG (reference sequence). The CDR3 spans 14 residues. V gave up 2 bases and J gave up 0 bases, with 10 bases separating them. CDR3 nucleotide sequence: TGTGCCTGGAGTTTGGGGACCGTGAACACTGAAGCTTTCTTT. This sequence encodes CAWSLGTVNTEAFF.

This rearrangement joins TRBV20-1 to TRBJ2-3, with TRBD2 identical over 13 bases. The CDR3 is 17 amino acids. Germline values: CDR1 DFQATT, CDR2 SNEGSKA (reference sequence). V gave up 4 bases and J gave up 2 bases; unmatched junction bases: 9. This chain's CDR3 is CSATPEGLAGNTDTQYF. DNA of the CDR3: TGCAGTGCTACCCCCGAGGGACTAGCGGGGAACACAGATACGCAGTATTTT.

This chain connects TRBV4-3 to TRBJ1-5, with D possibly TRBD1 on 6 matching bases. The ends were cut back, 0 bases at V and 0 bases at J, with 24 bases in the middle. This CDR3 is built from 21 residues. The V gene's germline CDR1 is LGHNA and CDR2 YSLEER. As DNA, the CDR3 is TGCGCCAGCAGCCAAGATTTACTGGGGGGGCTCACAGGGTATAGCAATCAGCCCCAGCATTTT. Amino acids: CASSQDLLGGLTGYSNQPQHF.

This chain links TRBV5-1 with TRBJ1-6; D is undetermined. Per germline, CDR1 SGHRS and CDR2 YFSETQ. The CDR3 is 16 residues long. Between the trimmed V and J ends, which lost 4 bases and 9 bases, there was a span of 20 bases. The CDR3 region has the DNA TGCGCCAGCAGCCCCGGTGCAGTCATAGGTAGTTCACCCCTCCACTTT. Translation: CASSPGAVIGSSPLHF.

The chain carries TRBV10-3 and TRBJ1-6; D not certain. Looked up from germline, CDR1 is ENHRY and CDR2 is SYGVKD. The CDR3 covers 14 residues. Trimming pared 10 bases from V and 7 bases from J, leaving 17 bases between. CDR3 residues: CATSFGEENSPLHF. CDR3 sequence (DNA): TGTGCCACCTCCTTTGGGGAGGAAAATTCACCCCTCCACTTT.

This clonotype was detected only a few times. The chain recombines TRBV18 with TRBJ1-2; no clear D gene. This CDR3 contains 13 residues. V was clipped by 2 bases and J by 8 bases, with 12 bases between them. CDR1 and CDR2 (germline): KGHSH, LQKENI. CDR3: CASSPGTLGGYTF. The CDR3 DNA reads TGTGCCAGCTCACCAGGCACCTTGGGAGGCTACACCTTC.

The genes are TRBV29-1 and TRBJ2-3, with D tentatively TRBD2 (5 bases). Germline V gives CDR1 SQVTM, CDR2 ANQGSEA. The CDR3 loop spans 15 amino acids. Between the trimmed V and J ends, which lost 4 bases and 4 bases, there was a span of 18 bases. The CDR3 region has the DNA TGCAGCGTTGTTCGGAGGACCGGGAACGCAGATACGCAGTATTTT. Translated: CSVVRRTGNADTQYF.

This chain uses TRBV7-2 with TRBJ2-3, with 8 bases identical to TRBD2. This CDR3 spans 14 amino acids. Germline CDR1 reads SGHTA; CDR2 reads FQGNSA. With V trimmed by 6 bases and J by 0 bases, 2 bases remained unmatched. The DNA for the CDR3 is TGTGCCAGCAGGATAGCGGGGAGCACAGATACGCAGTATTTT. Amino acids: CASRIAGSTDTQYF.

The rearrangement joins TRBV30 to TRBJ2-7, with 7 positions matching TRBD1. V lost 0 bases, J lost 2 bases, and 1 base stayed unmatched. Germline V CDR1 and CDR2: GTSNPN, SVGIG (reference sequence). This CDR3 comprises 13 residues. CDR3 amino acids: CAWSVDRTYEQYF. The CDR3 coding sequence is TGTGCCTGGAGTGTGGACAGGACCTACGAGCAGTACTTC.

This clonotype occurred a few times. CDR3 amino acids: CASTRDRENEQFF. CDR3 bases: TGTGCCAGCACCCGGGACAGGGAAAATGAGCAGTTCTTC. The rearrangement joins TRBV2 to TRBJ2-1; 9 bases line up with TRBD1. Germline loops: CDR1 SNHLY, CDR2 FYNNEI. The CDR3 totals 13 residues. V dropped 7 bases and J dropped 7; count of bases not matched to a gene: 5. Supplemented by reference TRBV2 and TRBJ2-1, the full variable domain reads EPEVTQTPSHQVTQMGQEVILRCVPISNHLYFYWYRQILGQKVEFLVSFYNNEISEKSEIFDDQFSVERPDGSNFTLKIRSTKLEDSAMYFCASTRDRENEQFFGPGTRLTVL.

In its sample, this clonotype was seen a few times. This rearrangement joins TRBV27 to TRBJ2-5; TRBD2 agrees at 7 bases. In germline, CDR1 is MNHEY, CDR2 SMNVEV (reference sequence). The CDR3 has 15 residues. V shed 4 bases and J 2 bases; nucleotides not matched to a gene: 7. The chain's CDR3 is CASSYASGRQETQYF. The CDR3 DNA follows: TGTGCCAGCAGTTATGCTAGCGGTCGGCAAGAGACCCAGTACTTC.

The chain recombines TRBV10-3 with TRBJ2-1; TRBD1 matches 10 bases. CDR1 ENHRY and CDR2 SYGVKD come from the germline V gene. J lost 7 bases, V lost 8 bases, and 11 bases had no gene match. The CDR3 length is 15 residues. CDR3 nucleotides: TGTGCCATCGGGGCTAAGGGACAGGGGAGTAATGAGCAGTTCTTC. Translation: CAIGAKGQGSNEQFF.

There are a few counts of this clonotype. The chain joins TRBV20-1 to TRBJ2-5, with 10 bases fitting TRBD2. Germline-derived CDR1 and CDR2 are DFQATT and SNEGSKA (reference sequence). CDR3 size: 18 residues. V lost 0 bases to trimming and J lost 0 bases; unmatched junction nucleotides: 10. CDR3 bases: TGCAGTGCTAGAGAACGAGCGGGGGGGCCGGGGTACCAAGAGACCCAGTACTTC. Translating gives CSARERAGGPGYQETQYF.